What follows is one T cell receptor (beta chain) and its context. These data are taken from a study of shared clonotypes between healthy human individuals. V was trimmed by 1 base and J by 4 bases, leaving 7 bases between them. Germline CDR1 SEHNR, CDR2 FQNEAQ (reference sequence). There are 13 residues in the CDR3. Here immunoSEQ multiplex PCR was the method, and the copy in TCRdb shows in-frame clones only, minus some. The table has approximately 2.1 million clones, approximately 93% seen once; the top ten hold about 0.37%. The rearrangement uses TRBV7-9 and TRBJ1-1; D gene unclear. Sequenced material: naive CD4+ T cells from PBMCs. Subset specified: CD45RA+ positively selected. This TCR derives from a young man in good health. Some clones in this sample may be carry-over from other donors' samples. Written as DNA, the CDR3 is TGTGCCAGCAGCTTAGATTTGGGCACTGAAGCTTTCTTT. This codes for CASSLDLGTEAFF.